The 6 T cell receptor beta chains given below trace back to one sample, sequenced in a study of cytomegalovirus exposure and HLA in healthy donors. The PCR ran on 60 Vbeta and 13 Jbeta primers. Generated by immunoSEQ multiplex PCR, the TCRdb table keeps only in-frame clones and is missing some. This table holds 100,000 to 150,000 clones, about four fifths found once. Sample: PBMCs. These receptors originate from a man younger than 30 in good health and CMV-seronegative.

The V gene is TRBV5-1, the J gene TRBJ1-1; no firm D call. The CDR3 contains 13 residues. Germline-derived CDR1 and CDR2 are SGHRS and YFSETQ. V lost 0 bases and J lost 10, with 13 bases in between. In DNA, the CDR3 is TGCGCCAGCAGCTTGGAGGTCAGTTCAGGAGCTTTCTTT. Amino acid sequence: CASSLEVSSGAFF.

The rearrangement links TRBV11-2 to TRBJ1-1, with unresolved D. This CDR3 contains 14 residues. Between the trimmed V and J ends, which lost 2 bases and 3 bases, there was a span of 10 bases. CDR1 is SGHAT and CDR2 is FQNNGV in the germline V gene. The CDR3 region has the DNA TGTGCCAGCAGCTTATTGCGGGGTTACACTGAAGCTTTCTTT. This encodes CASSLLRGYTEAFF.

The chain has TRBV7-3 and TRBJ2-2, with D possibly matching TRBD2 (5 bases). Trimming left V 4 bases short and J 7 bases short, with 16 bases between. Per the germline V gene, CDR1 is SGHTA and CDR2 is FQGTGA. CDR3 length: 15 amino acids. The CDR3 loop is CASSYRQGRDGELFF. The DNA for the CDR3 is TGTGCCAGCAGCTACCGACAAGGTCGGGACGGGGAGCTGTTTTTT.

The V and J genes are TRBV15 and TRBJ1-2; 7 bases agree with TRBD1. The germline gives CDR1 LNHNV, CDR2 YYDKDF (reference sequence). The CDR3 loop spans 13 amino acids. J lost 4 bases, V lost 4 bases, and 3 bases had no gene match. The CDR3 DNA reads TGTGCCACCAGCATGGGACAGCTCTATGGCTACACCTTC. Its translation is CATSMGQLYGYTF.

This clone was picked up one time. The V call is TRBV5-5, the J call TRBJ2-1; TRBD2 aligns across 8 bases. The CDR3 length is 15 residues. Germline V gene lookup returns CDR1 SGHKS and CDR2 YYEKEE (reference sequence). The J segment lost 10 bases and the V segment lost 3 bases, leaving 12 bases of the junction unmatched. As DNA, the CDR3 is TGTGCCAGCAGCTACGGGACTCCCGGGGGGGAAGAGCAGTTCTTC. Protein: CASSYGTPGGEEQFF.

The V call is TRBV21-1, the J call TRBJ2-1; the table's TRBD2 call for D was not verified on the DNA. TRBV21-1 is labeled a pseudogene. The CDR3 spans 20 residues. The CDR3 here is CASSKGVRTSGGANYNEQFF. The CDR3 DNA reads as TGTGCCAGCAGCAAAGGAGTCCGGACTAGCGGGGGGGCAAACTACAATGAGCAGTTCTTC.